The clone carrying this T cell receptor beta chain was seen only a few times. Its matching antigen is unknown. The authors diagnosed from clinical symptoms, serum thyroxine, TRAb, thyroid ultrasound and orbital computed tomography. Amplified material comprised TCR beta CDR3 regions derived from RNA transcripts. First-round RT-PCR employed HTBI primers, with a second-round multiplex PCR after it. TCRdb independently ran MiXCR on the multiplex PCR reads; one entry per CDR3 protein. The table lists approximately 500,000 distinct CDR3 sequences, roughly 14% of them singletons, with about 9.4% in the top ten. This entry comes from a study of Graves' ophthalmopathy and Graves' hyperthyroidism. Overall study findings and caveats: Appearing in blood as well were most expanded thyroid clonotypes above 0.001 frequency. As the model predicted ophthalmopathy progression, it achieved a sensitivity of 70% to 71% and a specificity of about 72%.

This TCR came from a woman aged 25 to 39 with Graves' ophthalmopathy. Sequenced: blood.

Written as DNA, the CDR3 is TGTGCCAGCAGTGGGGGGTTTGGCGGGAACACTGAAGCTTTCTTT. It encodes CASSGGFGGNTEAFF. This chain connects TRBV6-1 to TRBJ1-1; possibly TRBD1 for D (5 bases). This CDR3 is built from 15 residues. The germline V gene has CDR1 MNHNS and CDR2 SASEGT. Trimming left V 4 bases short and J 1 base short, with 13 bases between.